What follows are 16 T cell receptor beta chains derived from one specimen sequenced in a study of blood T cell repertoires in COVID-19. TCRdb's table, derived via immunoSEQ multiplex PCR, lists solely in-frame clones and lacks some. The sample includes around 370,000 clones, 75% to 90% of them seen just once. The material sequenced was peripheral blood. The receptors were gathered from a woman between 50 and 59 years old with COVID-19, enrolled during active disease.

This chain connects TRBV5-1 to TRBJ2-3; 7 bases agree with TRBD2. V shed 4 bases and J 0 bases; nucleotides not matched to a gene: 8. CDR3 length: 16 residues. Looked up from germline, CDR1 is SGHRS and CDR2 is YFSETQ. The CDR3 nucleotides read TGCGCCAGCAGCCCGCCGCCGGGAGGCAGCACAGATACGCAGTATTTT. This sequence encodes CASSPPPGGSTDTQYF.

This clone was recorded once. V gene TRBV7-2 combines with J gene TRBJ2-1; no clear D. The CDR3 has 14 residues. Deletions cut 5 bases from V and 5 bases from J, with 13 bases between. Germline V CDR1 and CDR2: SGHTA, FQGNSA. The CDR3 nucleotides are TGTGCCAGCAGCCCCCCCAGAACAAACAATGAGCAGTTCTTC. Translation gives CASSPPRTNNEQFF. The whole variable domain, filled in from reference TRBV7-2 and TRBJ2-1, reads GAGVSQSPSNKVTEKGKDVELRCDPISGHTALYWYRQSLGQGLEFLIYFQGNSAPDKSGLPSDRFSAERTGGSVSTLTIQRTQQEDSAVYLCASSPPRTNNEQFFGPGTRLTVL.

The V call is TRBV7-6, the J call TRBJ2-1; 10 bases fit TRBD2. Germline V gene lookup returns CDR1 SGHVS and CDR2 FNYEAQ. Losses at the gene ends were 4 bases for V and 4 bases for J; bases not matched to a gene: 7. The CDR3 covers 16 residues. CDR3 DNA sequence: TGTGCCAGCAGCTGGCAAGCGGGAGGGTCTTACAATGAGCAGTTCTTC. This gives the protein CASSWQAGGSYNEQFF.

This clone was observed once. The gene calls are TRBV2 and TRBJ1-2; maybe TRBD1 (6 bases). Germline CDR1 reads SNHLY; CDR2 reads FYNNEI. CDR3 size: 14 residues. The V end was cut by 2 bases, the J end by 6 bases, with 13 bases between. This CDR3 reads CASSERTGTHGYTF. The DNA for the CDR3 is TGTGCCAGCAGTGAAAGGACCGGGACACATGGCTACACCTTC.

The J gene is TRBJ2-2, the V gene TRBV10-3; 9 nucleotides agree with TRBD2. Germline loops: CDR1 ENHRY, CDR2 SYGVKD. The V gene end was trimmed by 6 bases and the J gene end by 1 base; junction bases not matched to a gene: 6. CDR3 length: 16 amino acids. DNA of the CDR3: TGTGCCATCAGGGACCAACTAGCGGGGAACACCGGGGAGCTGTTTTTT. Its translation is CAIRDQLAGNTGELFF.

The V and J genes are TRBV18 and TRBJ1-3; possible D gene TRBD1, 6 bases. The ends were cut back, 2 bases at V and 6 bases at J, with 8 bases in the middle. Germline assignment: CDR1 KGHSH and CDR2 LQKENI. The length of the CDR3 is 13 residues. The DNA of the CDR3 is TGTGCCAGCTCACCAAACAGGGAAAACACCATATATTTT. Protein product: CASSPNRENTIYF.

The chain carries TRBV7-9 and TRBJ1-1; 8 bases match TRBD1. Germline V gives CDR1 SEHNR, CDR2 FQNEAQ (reference sequence). Trimming cost V 3 bases and J 6 bases; bases outside gene matches: 6. The CDR3 runs to 14 residues. The CDR3 is CASSLRTGSAEAFF. In nucleotides, the CDR3 is TGTGCCAGCAGCTTGAGGACAGGGTCGGCTGAAGCTTTCTTT.

The genes are TRBV3-1 (or the pseudogene TRBV3-2) and TRBJ2-3, with a weak D call TRBD2 (6 bases). This CDR3 contains 16 residues. Germline CDR1 reads LGHDT; CDR2 reads YNNKEL (reference sequence). Trimming removed 2 bases at V and 4 bases at J, with 16 bases between. The CDR3: CASSQKLREKADTQYF. Here the CDR3 DNA reads TGTGCCAGCAGCCAAAAGTTACGGGAGAAGGCAGATACGCAGTATTTT.

The chain has TRBV5-1 and TRBJ2-3; TRBD1 matches at 10 bases. Trimming took 3 bases from V and 9 from J; bases not matched to a gene: 16. This CDR3 comprises 17 residues. Germline CDR1 and CDR2: SGHRS and YFSETQ. CDR3 nucleotides: TGCGCCAGCAGCTCCGTTAGCCAGGGACAGGGGAGGGGCACGCAGTATTTT. It encodes CASSSVSQGQGRGTQYF.

The chain carries TRBV19 and TRBJ1-1; D unresolved. V was clipped by 6 bases and J by 0 bases, with 8 bases between them. The CDR3 is made up of 13 amino acids. Germline values: CDR1 LNHDA, CDR2 SQIVND (reference sequence). CDR3 residues: CASRLIVNTEAFF. The CDR3 nucleotides are TGTGCCAGTAGACTAATAGTGAACACTGAAGCTTTCTTT.

The CDR3, as DNA: TGCGCCAGCAGCCCGGCGGGCACAACTAACTATGGCTACACCTTC. This encodes CASSPAGTTNYGYTF. V and J are TRBV4-1 and TRBJ1-2; no definite D call. Trimming stripped 4 bases from V and 0 bases from J, with 12 bases between. In germline, CDR1 is MGHRA, CDR2 YSYEKL. The CDR3 sequence is 15 residues long.

The rearrangement joins TRBV5-8 to TRBJ1-1; 7 nucleotides match TRBD1. Unmatched junction bases numbered 14, after V lost 4 bases and J lost 2 bases. Germline CDR1 and CDR2: SGHTS and YDEGEE. The length of the CDR3 is 17 residues. The CDR3 DNA is TGTGCCAGCAGCCCCGGCCAGGGGGTGTCCTTAAACACTGAAGCTTTCTTT. Its protein product is CASSPGQGVSLNTEAFF.

This chain connects TRBV5-8 to TRBJ1-1, with D maybe TRBD1 (5 bases). There are 14 residues in the CDR3. Between the trimmed V and J ends, which lost 3 bases and 1 base, there was a span of 10 bases. The germline CDR1 and CDR2 sequences are SGHTS and YDEGEE. CDR3 coding DNA: TGTGCCAGCAGCTGGGACGGGGGGAACACTGAAGCTTTCTTT. Encoded protein: CASSWDGGNTEAFF.

The chain is built from TRBV30 and TRBJ1-1; D is perhaps TRBD1 (5 bases). Germline assignment: CDR1 GTSNPN and CDR2 SVGIG (reference sequence). CDR3 length: 18 residues. Trimming shortened V by 0 bases and J by 5 bases, and 25 bases separated the two germline ends. In DNA form, the CDR3 reads TGTGCCTGGAGTGTAACCATTCCCTTTGGGGCCCCGTTGACTGAAGCTTTCTTT. This codes for CAWSVTIPFGAPLTEAFF.

The CDR3 sequence: CASSDRLGGHGNEKLFF. DNA for the CDR3: TGTGCCAGCAGTGACCGTTTGGGGGGGCACGGTAATGAAAAACTGTTTTTT. The gene calls are TRBV2 and TRBJ1-4, with a possible D match to TRBD1 (6 bases). Looked up from germline, CDR1 is SNHLY and CDR2 is FYNNEI. The CDR3 spans 17 residues. Trimming took off 3 bases at V and 4 bases at J, with 18 bases between the two ends.

As DNA, the CDR3 is TGTGCCACCAGTGATCCAGCGGGAGGCCATGTAGATACGCAGTATTTT. The encoded protein is CATSDPAGGHVDTQYF. The chain has TRBV24-1 and TRBJ2-3; 9 bases line up with TRBD2. CDR3 length: 16 amino acids. The junction had 8 bases not matched to a gene; V was cut back by 3 bases and J by 5 bases. In germline, CDR1 is KGHDR, CDR2 SFDVKD.